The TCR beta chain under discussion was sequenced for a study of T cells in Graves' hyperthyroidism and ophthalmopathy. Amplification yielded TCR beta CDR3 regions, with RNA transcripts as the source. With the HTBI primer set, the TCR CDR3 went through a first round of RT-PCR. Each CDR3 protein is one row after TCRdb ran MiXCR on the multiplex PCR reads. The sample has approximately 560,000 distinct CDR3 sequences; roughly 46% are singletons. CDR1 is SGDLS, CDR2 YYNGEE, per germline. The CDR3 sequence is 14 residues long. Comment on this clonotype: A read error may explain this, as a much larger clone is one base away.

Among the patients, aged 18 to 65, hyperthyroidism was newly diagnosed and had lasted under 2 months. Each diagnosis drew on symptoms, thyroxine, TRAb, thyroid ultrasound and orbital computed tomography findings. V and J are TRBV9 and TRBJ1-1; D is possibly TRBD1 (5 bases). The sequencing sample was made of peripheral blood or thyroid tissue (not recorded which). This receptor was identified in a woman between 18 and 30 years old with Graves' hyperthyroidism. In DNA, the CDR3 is TGTGCCAGCAGCGTAGGGACATCGAACACTGGAGCTTTCTTT. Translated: CASSVGTSNTGAFF.